This note documents a single T cell receptor beta chain sequence. Its specificity is not known. The data stem from a study of shared clonotypes between healthy human individuals. General study findings and limits: Large depth notwithstanding, sorted-subset sequencing proved incomplete by rarefaction.

Deletions cut 3 bases from V and 2 bases from J, with 12 bases between. Per the germline V gene, CDR1 is SGHTA and CDR2 is FQGTGA. The CDR3 loop spans 15 amino acids. CD4+ cells were split into CD45RA+ naive and CD45RA-negative memory subsets. Generated by immunoSEQ multiplex PCR, the TCRdb table keeps only in-frame clones and is missing some. The repertoire has roughly 700,000 clones, approximately 79% of them found once; the top ten carry approximately 1.6%. The chain employs TRBV7-3 and TRBJ2-3; tentatively, D is TRBD2 (6 bases). The source of this sequence is a woman under 40 in good health. What was sequenced was memory CD4+ T cells sorted from blood. Described subset: CD45RA-negative fraction. CDR3 sequence (DNA): TGTGCCAGCAGCTTCGAGGCGGGACCCACAGATACGCAGTATTTT. It is translated as CASSFEAGPTDTQYF.